The text below deals with one T cell receptor beta chain. This record belongs to a study of blood T cell repertoires in COVID-19. Overall study context: The United States, Italy and Spain supplied acute and convalescent COVID-19 samples. T cells, B-cell-depleted T cells, or PBMCs supplied cDNA or gDNA.

Authors' methods: Estimated nucleated cell counts came from reference gene primer amplification. This table comes from immunoSEQ multiplex PCR, and its TCRdb copy is limited to in-frame clones, with some not included. D and trimming come from the DNA, and the V and J calls and clone size come from that table. This sample has 30,000 to 40,000 clones, with roughly nine tenths found just once. The TCR sequence derives from a woman in her thirties in a cohort sampled during active COVID-19. Sequenced material: peripheral blood.

CDR3 region: CAWSEGLLTDTQYF. CDR3 in DNA: TGTGCCTGGAGCGAGGGACTTCTCACAGATACGCAGTATTTT. The chain uses TRBV30 and TRBJ2-3, with TRBD2 as a possible D gene (6 bases). Germline loops: CDR1 GTSNPN, CDR2 SVGIG (reference sequence). The CDR3 spans 14 residues. V dropped 3 bases and J dropped 2 bases, with 12 bases sitting between them. The variable domain in full, with the rest retrieved from reference TRBV30 and TRBJ2-3, is SQTIHQWPATLVQPVGSPLSLECTVEGTSNPNLYWYRQAAGRGLQLLFYSVGIGQISSEVPQNLSASRPQDRQFILSSKKLLLSDSGFYLCAWSEGLLTDTQYFGPGTRLTVL.